One and the same sample provided the 20 T cell receptor beta chains below, sequenced in a study of graft-versus-host responses after intestinal transplantation. The data were produced by immunoSEQ multiplex PCR, yet TCRdb's version contains in-frame clones alone and is incomplete. The table includes under 95,000 clones, more than 80% detected once. Their target antigens are unknown. Specimen: unstimulated CD8+ T cells sorted from spleen or lymph node cells, collected before intestinal transplant. The origin of the receptors is a human donor who received an intestinal transplant.

The chain links TRBV5-4 to TRBJ1-2; tentatively, D is TRBD1 (6 bases). Germline lookup yields CDR1 SGHNT and CDR2 YYREEE (reference sequence). Trimming removed 2 bases at V and 4 bases at J, with 15 bases between. CDR3 length equals 15 residues. For the CDR3, the DNA is TGTGCCAGCAGCTTTAGGGGGACCCCTCTCTATGGCTACACCTTC. Translated, it gives CASSFRGTPLYGYTF. Full variable domain (remainder filled in from reference TRBV5-4 and TRBJ1-2): ETGVTQSPTHLIKTRGQQVTLRCSSQSGHNTVSWYQQALGQGPQFIFQYYREEENGRGNFPPRFSGLQFPNYSSELNVNALELDDSALYLCASSFRGTPLYGYTFGSGTRLTVV.

V is TRBV11-3 and J is TRBJ1-1; D ambiguous. Per germline, CDR1 SGHNT and CDR2 YENEEA. CDR3 size: 13 residues. The ends were cut back, 3 bases at V and 1 base at J, with 6 bases in the middle. Here the CDR3 reads CASSFGQNTEAFF. CDR3 DNA: TGTGCCAGCAGCTTCGGTCAGAACACTGAAGCTTTCTTT.

The rearrangement links TRBV29-1 to TRBJ2-7, with 7 bases that match TRBD2. The CDR3 consists of 14 residues. Losses at the gene ends were 6 bases for V and 5 bases for J; bases not matched to a gene: 13. Per germline, CDR1 SQVTM and CDR2 ANQGSEA. As DNA, the CDR3 is TGCAGCGTCCGCCGGAGGGCGGGGGAGGACGAGCAGTACTTC. Its protein is CSVRRRAGEDEQYF.

This clone was picked up one time. The chain is built from TRBV27 and TRBJ2-3, with D possibly TRBD2 on 5 matching bases. Trimming removed 0 bases at V and 4 bases at J, with 11 bases between. The germline CDR1 and CDR2 sequences are MNHEY and SMNVEV (reference sequence). The CDR3 covers 15 residues. The CDR3 loop is CASSLSLAGADTQYF. The CDR3, as DNA: TGTGCCAGCAGTTTATCCCTAGCTGGTGCAGATACGCAGTATTTT.

The chain links TRBV7-9 to TRBJ2-1, with 7 positions matching TRBD2. The germline CDR1 and CDR2 sequences are SEHNR and FQNEAQ (reference sequence). This CDR3 comprises 16 residues. Germline trimming cut 5 bases from V and 0 bases from J; bases unmatched to any gene: 7. CDR3 DNA: TGTGCCAGCAGCACGGGCGGGGGACCCTCCTACAATGAGCAGTTCTTC. This gives the protein CASSTGGGPSYNEQFF.

The V and J genes are TRBV7-3 and TRBJ1-5; a weak D match, TRBD1 (5 bases). The CDR3 extends over 16 amino acids. Trimming left V 5 bases short and J 4 bases short, with 18 bases between. Germline CDR1 is SGHTA and CDR2 is FQGTGA. The CDR3 DNA sequence: TGTGCCAGCAGCGAAGGGGCGCACGAAGGAAATCAGCCCCAGCATTTT. Translating it yields CASSEGAHEGNQPQHF.

The chain couples TRBV27 to TRBJ2-3, with TRBD2 as a possible D gene (6 bases). Germline V gene data show CDR1 as MNHEY and CDR2 as SMNVEV (reference sequence). V dropped 5 bases and J dropped 2 bases, with 14 bases sitting between them. The CDR3 loop spans 15 amino acids. The DNA for the CDR3 is TGTGCCAGCAGTCCGGGAGTCGGGGCCACAGATACGCAGTATTTT. It codes for CASSPGVGATDTQYF.

This chain connects TRBV7-9 to TRBJ1-5; D uncertain. The CDR3 runs 13 residues. Germline V gene lookup returns CDR1 SEHNR and CDR2 FQNEAQ (reference sequence). The V end was cut by 2 bases, the J end by 9 bases, with 11 bases between. Here the CDR3 DNA reads TGTGCCAGCAGCTTAAACGACTGGCGGCCCCAGCATTTT. Its protein is CASSLNDWRPQHF. Full variable domain (missing parts from reference TRBV7-9 and TRBJ1-5): DTGVSQNPRHKITKRGQNVTFRCDPISEHNRLYWYRQTLGQGPEFLTYFQNEAQLEKSRLLSDRFSAERPKGSFSTLEIQRTEQGDSAMYLCASSLNDWRPQHFGDGTRLSIL.

CDR3 sequence reads: CASSLGPPRSRNQPQHF. DNA of the CDR3: TGTGCCAGCAGCTTAGGGCCGCCAAGATCACGCAATCAGCCCCAGCATTTT. The chain combines TRBV7-8 with TRBJ1-5; the D is unclear. The CDR3 runs to 17 residues. V lost 1 base and J lost 2, with 15 bases in between. Germline CDR1 is SGHVS and CDR2 is FQNEAQ.

The chain uses TRBV7-2 and TRBJ2-4; a weak D match, TRBD1 (5 bases). Looked up from germline, CDR1 is SGHTA and CDR2 is FQGNSA. The CDR3 has 16 amino acids. Trimming cost V 4 bases and J 4 bases, with 17 bases left between them. The CDR3: CASSSGLVLRKNIQYF. CDR3 bases: TGTGCCAGCAGCTCAGGGCTAGTATTAAGGAAAAACATTCAGTACTTC.

This chain's CDR3 is CASSGTSGSSYEQYF. DNA of the CDR3: TGTGCCAGCAGTGGAACTAGCGGCAGCTCCTACGAGCAGTACTTC. V gene TRBV28 combines with J gene TRBJ2-7, with TRBD2 matching over 8 bases. J lost 0 bases, V lost 5 bases, and 6 bases had no gene match. The CDR3 consists of 15 residues. Germline CDR1 reads MDHEN; CDR2 reads SYDVKM. Drawing the rest from reference TRBV28 and TRBJ2-7, the complete variable domain is DVKVTQSSRYLVKRTGEKVFLECVQDMDHENMFWYRQDPGLGLRLIYFSYDVKMKEKGDIPEGYSVSREKKERFSLILESASTNQTSMYLCASSGTSGSSYEQYFGPGTRLTVT.

This clone was detected once. The chain is built from TRBV7-9 and TRBJ2-7; D gene unclear. The germline CDR1 and CDR2 sequences are SEHNR and FQNEAQ (reference sequence). This CDR3 spans 13 amino acids. The V gene lost 5 bases and the J gene lost 2 bases, with 10 bases spanning the gap. This chain's CDR3 is CASSVSGPYEQYF. CDR3 DNA: TGTGCCAGCAGCGTATCCGGTCCCTACGAGCAGTACTTC.

The V gene is TRBV28, the J gene TRBJ2-7; weak D call: TRBD1 (5 bases). V dropped 3 bases and J dropped 2 bases, with 26 bases sitting between them. Per the germline V gene, CDR1 is MDHEN and CDR2 is SYDVKM. CDR3 length: 19 residues. The CDR3 sequence: CASSFPRRFAGPFPYEQYF. The DNA of the CDR3 is TGTGCCAGCAGTTTCCCCCGTCGTTTCGCAGGGCCATTCCCCTACGAGCAGTACTTC.

This CDR3 is CSVSGGNTEAFF. The DNA of the CDR3 is TGCAGCGTCTCAGGAGGGAACACTGAAGCTTTCTTT. This chain joins TRBV29-1 and TRBJ1-1; unclear D gene. The germline V and J ends were trimmed by 6 bases and 1 base, with 9 bases remaining between them. Germline CDR1 SQVTM, CDR2 ANQGSEA. CDR3 length: 12 residues.

This chain joins TRBV6-4 and TRBJ1-1; 8 bases map to TRBD1. Germline lookup yields CDR1 MRHNA and CDR2 SNTAGT. The CDR3 is 13 amino acids. The V gene end was trimmed by 6 bases and the J gene end by 5 bases; junction bases not matched to a gene: 5. In DNA form, the CDR3 reads TGTGCCAGCAGGGCAGGGGGCGGAACTGAAGCTTTCTTT. Translated, it gives CASRAGGGTEAFF.

The chain uses TRBV10-2 and TRBJ2-7; 7 positions match TRBD2. The germline V gene has CDR1 WSHSY and CDR2 SAAADI. V lost 6 bases and J lost 3; bases outside the gene matches: 11. The CDR3 loop spans 15 amino acids. CDR3 loop: CASSSGGGAVYEQYF. Written as DNA, the CDR3 is TGCGCCAGCAGCTCTGGGGGAGGGGCCGTCTACGAGCAGTACTTC.

In DNA form, the CDR3 reads TGTGCCAGCAAAGAGGGATATGCGAACACTGAAGCTTTCTTT. Translated: CASKEGYANTEAFF. The gene calls are TRBV28 and TRBJ1-1; D remains unclear. V was pared by 7 bases and J by 1 base, with 13 bases between. The CDR3 loop spans 14 amino acids. The germline V gene has CDR1 MDHEN and CDR2 SYDVKM.

This rearrangement joins TRBV7-2 to TRBJ1-5; D unresolved. The CDR3 is 15 amino acids. V gave up 1 base and J gave up 7 bases, with 14 bases separating them. The germline gives CDR1 SGHTA, CDR2 FQGNSA. The CDR3 DNA follows: TGTGCCAGCAGCTTAGGACCCGGGAACGGGCAGCCCCAGCATTTT. This sequence encodes CASSLGPGNGQPQHF.

This clone was counted once. The chain has TRBV2 and TRBJ2-1, with 10 bases fitting TRBD2. Germline CDR1 is SNHLY and CDR2 is FYNNEI. The CDR3 contains 16 residues. Trimming cost V 3 bases and J 7 bases; bases outside gene matches: 9. The CDR3 nucleotides are TGTGCCAGCAGTGACCAGCGGGAGGGCTCTTGTAATGAGCAGTTCTTC. This sequence encodes CASSDQREGSCNEQFF.

The rearrangement uses TRBV6-1 and TRBJ2-6; TRBD1 might be the D (7 bases). CDR3 length: 19 amino acids. Germline loops: CDR1 MNHNS, CDR2 SASEGT. Trimming took 2 bases from V and 3 from J, leaving 20 bases between them. The CDR3 DNA sequence: TGTGCCAGCAGTGAATGGGTGACAGGGCGGGAAGGTGGGGCCAACGTCCTGACTTTC. Protein sequence: CASSEWVTGREGGANVLTF.